This T cell receptor (beta chain) was sequenced during a study of human thymus T cells. General observations from the study: Thymic and blood repertoires appeared to display a bias in their usage of V and J genes.

Between the trimmed V and J ends, which lost 4 bases and 2 bases, there was a span of 16 bases. From germline, CDR1 is MDHEN and CDR2 SYDVKM. The CDR3 spans 16 residues. About this clone itself: Its matching antigen is unknown.

Congenital heart defects were the reason for the corrective surgery that the donors, healthy Finnish infants, were having. A 0.5-1 mL peripheral blood aliquot was taken intraoperatively from four of eight donors. All available leukocytes, rather than a set cell count, yielded the blood DNA. Clones were read by immunoSEQ multiplex PCR, and TCRdb kept only the in-frame ones, dropping some. Of about 60,000 clones in the sample, 94% were seen once. The sequencing sample was made of blood. The V call is TRBV28, the J call TRBJ2-3, with D possibly being TRBD1 (6 bases). This sequence was found in a boy less than two years old with a congenital heart defect but otherwise immunologically healthy. In nucleotides, the CDR3 is TGTGCCAGCAGTTCCGAACAGGGCTCCGCCACAGATACGCAGTATTTT. Residues: CASSSEQGSATDTQYF.